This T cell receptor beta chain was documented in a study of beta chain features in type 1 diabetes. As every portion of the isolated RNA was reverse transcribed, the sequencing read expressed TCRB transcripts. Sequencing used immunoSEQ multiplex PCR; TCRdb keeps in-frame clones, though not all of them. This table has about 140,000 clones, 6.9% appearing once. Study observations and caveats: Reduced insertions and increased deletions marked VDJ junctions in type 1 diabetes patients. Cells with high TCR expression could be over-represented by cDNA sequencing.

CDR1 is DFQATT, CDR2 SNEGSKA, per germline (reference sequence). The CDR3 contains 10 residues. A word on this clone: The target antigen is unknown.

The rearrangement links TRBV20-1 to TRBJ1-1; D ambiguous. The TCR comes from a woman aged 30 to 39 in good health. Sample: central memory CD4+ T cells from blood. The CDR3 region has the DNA TGCAGGGCCGAGGGCCCTGAAGCTTTCTTT. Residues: CRAEGPEAFF.